The 28 T cell receptor beta chains below come from one sample, sequenced in a study of human T cells and chemical hapten exposure. Regarding time point: patch test 1, 2 weeks after DPC sensitization. Specified treatment: therapeutic diphenylcyclopropenone sensitization with weekly scalp DPC. TCRdb processed the RACE reads anew with MiXCR; each CDR3 protein has one entry. The sample has some 190,000 distinct CDR3 sequences; about 22% are singletons. The sample here was whole blood, taken in connection with sensitization to the hapten diphenylcyclopropenone (DPC). The receptors were gathered from a woman between 45 and 65 years old with alopecia areata. Some clones in this sample may be carry-over from other donors' samples.

The gene calls are TRBV20-1 and TRBJ2-7; 12 bases agree with TRBD2. The germline V gene encodes CDR1 DFQATT and CDR2 SNEGSKA (reference sequence). J gave up 6 bases and V 5 bases, and 14 bases lay outside the gene matches. This CDR3 contains 16 residues. The CDR3 coding sequence is TGCAGTGCTTGGCCCAGCCGACTAGCGGGAGACCCCGAGCAGTACTTC. Amino acid sequence: CSAWPSRLAGDPEQYF.

This chain connects TRBV3-1 to TRBJ2-5, with 8 bases that match TRBD2. This CDR3 spans 15 amino acids. CDR1 is LGHDT, CDR2 YNNKEL, per germline (reference sequence). With 3 bases clipped from V and 7 bases from J, the junction kept 10 bases outside the gene matches. CDR3 loop: CASSQSLADSVTQYF. DNA of the CDR3: TGTGCCAGCAGCCAGTCACTAGCGGACTCGGTGACCCAGTACTTC.

The chain recombines TRBV7-2 with TRBJ2-7; D remains unclear. V was pared by 1 base and J by 2 bases, with 12 bases between. CDR3 length equals 15 residues. Germline V CDR1 and CDR2: SGHTA, FQGNSA. CDR3 bases: TGTGCCAGCAGCTTAGTTGCAATCCGAGCCTACGAGCAGTACTTC. Translation: CASSLVAIRAYEQYF.

This clonotype has a handful of counts. The chain carries TRBV6-1 and TRBJ2-7; 13 nucleotides agree with TRBD2. J lost 3 bases, V lost 0 bases, and 8 bases had no gene match. CDR1 MNHNS and CDR2 SASEGT come from the germline V gene. The CDR3 has 18 amino acids. The CDR3 DNA reads TGTGCCAGCAGTGAAGCGGGGACTAGCGGGACGCTAGACTACGAGCAGTACTTC. Protein sequence: CASSEAGTSGTLDYEQYF.

The V call is TRBV2, the J call TRBJ1-5, with 7 bases aligning to TRBD1. Germline trimming cut 6 bases from V and 5 bases from J; bases unmatched to any gene: 4. The CDR3 is made up of 13 amino acids. The germline gives CDR1 SNHLY, CDR2 FYNNEI. CDR3 nucleotides: TGTGCCAGCAGGGATGACAGGGATCAGCCCCAGCATTTT. Protein: CASRDDRDQPQHF. Complete variable domain (other parts from reference TRBV2 and TRBJ1-5): EPEVTQTPSHQVTQMGQEVILRCVPISNHLYFYWYRQILGQKVEFLVSFYNNEISEKSEIFDDQFSVERPDGSNFTLKIRSTKLEDSAMYFCASRDDRDQPQHFGDGTRLSIL.

The V call is TRBV25-1, the J call TRBJ1-1; no definite D call. The CDR3 loop spans 15 amino acids. From germline, CDR1 is MGHDK and CDR2 SYGVNS. Trimming cost V 2 bases and J 1 base, with 11 bases left between them. Here the CDR3 reads CASSEALSGNTEAFF. The CDR3 bases are TGTGCCAGCAGTGAAGCGCTGTCGGGGAACACTGAAGCTTTCTTT. Using reference TRBV25-1 and TRBJ1-1 for the parts outside the CDR3, the full variable domain is EADIYQTPRYLVIGTGKKITLECSQTMGHDKMYWYQQDPGMELHLIHYSYGVNSTEKGDLSSESTVSRIRTEHFPLTLESARPSHTSQYLCASSEALSGNTEAFFGQGTRLTVV.

The chain uses TRBV27 and TRBJ1-1, with TRBD1 as a possible D gene (5 bases). V gave up 5 bases and J gave up 1 base, with 8 bases separating them. This CDR3 is built from 13 residues. The germline V gene encodes CDR1 MNHEY and CDR2 SMNVEV (reference sequence). CDR3 region: CASSGRENTEAFF. The CDR3 bases are TGTGCCAGCAGTGGCAGGGAGAACACTGAAGCTTTCTTT.

V is TRBV6-1 and J is TRBJ2-7; 8 bases agree with TRBD2. CDR1 is MNHNS, CDR2 SASEGT, per germline. The CDR3 loop spans 16 amino acids. The V and J ends lost 5 bases and 6 bases, in that order; junction bases with no gene match: 15. The CDR3 bases are TGTGCCAGCAGTACTACCCGGGAGGGGCCTCGCCGCGAGCAGTACTTC. Encoded protein: CASSTTREGPRREQYF.

The rearrangement uses TRBV20-1 and TRBJ2-3; 11 nucleotides align to TRBD2. There are 15 residues in the CDR3. Germline V gives CDR1 DFQATT, CDR2 SNEGSKA (reference sequence). V lost 1 base, J lost 5 bases, and 5 bases stayed unmatched. The CDR3 sequence is CSARVGGLAGDTQYF. In DNA form, the CDR3 reads TGCAGTGCTAGAGTCGGCGGACTAGCGGGAGATACGCAGTATTTT.

The rearrangement links TRBV10-3 to TRBJ2-7; D possibly matches TRBD1 or TRBD2 (6 bases each). The CDR3 is made up of 15 amino acids. Trimming removed 6 bases at V and 4 bases at J, with 19 bases between. Germline CDR1 reads ENHRY; CDR2 reads SYGVKD. CDR3 region: CAIRGGLATGYEQYF. The CDR3 DNA follows: TGTGCCATCAGAGGGGGGCTCGCAACAGGGTACGAGCAGTACTTC.

The table lists this clonotype with a few counts. The genes are TRBV4-2 and TRBJ1-4; D remains ambiguous. Germline V CDR1 and CDR2: LGHNA, YNFKEQ. Deletions cut 0 bases from V and 5 bases from J, with 10 bases between. The CDR3 extends over 15 amino acids. In DNA, the CDR3 is TGTGCCAGCAGCCAAGATGGGCAGCCCAATGAAAAACTGTTTTTT. Residues: CASSQDGQPNEKLFF.

The chain links TRBV6-2 or TRBV6-3 to TRBJ1-5; no clear D gene. CDR3 length: 14 amino acids. The ends were cut back, 10 bases at V and 7 bases at J, with 20 bases in the middle. CDR1 is MNHEY and CDR2 is SVGEGT in the germline V gene. CDR3 region: CATKVGEVGQPQHF. In nucleotides, the CDR3 is TGTGCCACCAAGGTGGGAGAGGTTGGGCAGCCCCAGCATTTT.

A few counts support this clonotype. This sequence joins TRBV29-1 and TRBJ1-2, with a possible D match to TRBD1 (6 bases). Germline V gene sequence: CDR1 SQVTM, CDR2 ANQGSEA. V lost 6 bases and J lost 6, with 14 bases in between. The CDR3 is made up of 12 amino acids. DNA for the CDR3: TGCAGCGTGGGGGGGCAGTTCCATGGCTACACCTTC. It encodes CSVGGQFHGYTF.

The chain employs TRBV20-1 and TRBJ1-2, with a tentative D call TRBD1 (6 bases). Germline V gene lookup returns CDR1 DFQATT and CDR2 SNEGSKA (reference sequence). V lost 6 bases, J lost 0 bases, and 14 bases lay in between. The CDR3 totals 14 residues. The CDR3 here is CSASRDTSNYGYTF. The CDR3 nucleotides read TGCAGTGCCAGCCGGGACACATCTAACTATGGCTACACCTTC.

This clonotype has more than one count but fewer than ten. The chain joins TRBV5-1 to TRBJ1-2, with unresolved D. This CDR3 has 13 residues. Germline V gene lookup returns CDR1 SGHRS and CDR2 YFSETQ. Trimming cost V 1 base and J 1 base, with 5 bases left between them. The CDR3 nucleotides read TGCGCCAGCAGCTTGCTGGGTAACTATGGCTACACCTTC. Its protein product is CASSLLGNYGYTF.

The chain joins TRBV20-1 to TRBJ1-2; weak D call: TRBD1 (5 bases). Germline V gives CDR1 DFQATT, CDR2 SNEGSKA (reference sequence). The CDR3 runs 16 residues. V lost 0 bases and J 4 bases, leaving 18 bases between the germline ends. The CDR3 is CSARDPRGADFYGYTF. The CDR3, as DNA: TGCAGTGCTAGAGACCCAAGGGGAGCGGATTTCTATGGCTACACCTTC.

This clonotype came up a few times. V is TRBV7-2 and J is TRBJ2-3; TRBD2 matches at 11 bases. The CDR3 totals 15 residues. Trimming at V came to 4 bases and at J to 4 bases, leaving 4 bases not matched to a gene. Germline CDR1 and CDR2: SGHTA and FQGNSA. DNA for the CDR3: TGTGCCAGCAGCTCAACTAGCGGGAGCTCAGATACGCAGTATTTT. Protein sequence: CASSSTSGSSDTQYF.

This chain connects TRBV29-1 to TRBJ2-5; 7 bases line up with TRBD1. The CDR3 length is 14 residues. J was trimmed by 5 bases and V by 3 bases; bases with no gene match: 9. In germline, CDR1 is SQVTM, CDR2 ANQGSEA. The CDR3 loop reads CSVEGKTGVETQYF. CDR3 nucleotide sequence: TGCAGCGTTGAGGGTAAAACAGGGGTGGAGACCCAGTACTTC.

The V gene is TRBV7-2, the J gene TRBJ2-7, with 8 bases fitting TRBD2. Germline CDR1 is SGHTA and CDR2 is FQGNSA. J was trimmed by 2 bases and V by 5 bases; bases with no gene match: 11. CDR3 length equals 16 residues. CDR3 residues: CASSGPVAGGTYEQYF. In DNA, the CDR3 is TGTGCCAGCAGCGGGCCGGTCGCGGGAGGCACCTACGAGCAGTACTTC. The full variable domain, in which reference TRBV7-2 and TRBJ2-7 provide the parts outside the CDR3, is GAGVSQSPSNKVTEKGKDVELRCDPISGHTALYWYRQSLGQGLEFLIYFQGNSAPDKSGLPSDRFSAERTGGSVSTLTIQRTQQEDSAVYLCASSGPVAGGTYEQYFGPGTRLTVT.

This clonotype was found a few times. The chain uses TRBV7-2 and TRBJ1-2; D is perhaps TRBD1 (5 bases). Germline V gene sequence: CDR1 SGHTA, CDR2 FQGNSA. Trimming removed 2 bases at V and 7 bases at J, with 20 bases between. The CDR3 is made up of 16 amino acids. The CDR3 loop reads CASSLRGLEGLSGYTF. The CDR3 region has the DNA TGTGCCAGCAGCTTACGCGGGTTGGAGGGGCTTTCTGGCTACACCTTC.

The rearrangement joins TRBV20-1 to TRBJ2-3; 10 bases agree with TRBD2. Germline trimming cut 3 bases from V and 1 base from J; bases unmatched to any gene: 4. The germline V gene encodes CDR1 DFQATT and CDR2 SNEGSKA (reference sequence). The CDR3 has 15 residues. The chain's CDR3 is CSASPGTSGTDTQYF. CDR3 coding DNA: TGCAGTGCTAGTCCCGGGACTAGCGGCACAGATACGCAGTATTTT.

The chain joins TRBV12-3 or TRBV12-4 to TRBJ2-2; D is perhaps TRBD1 (5 bases). Trimming shortened V by 4 bases and J by 5 bases, and 17 bases separated the two germline ends. The CDR3 has 16 amino acids. CDR3 DNA sequence: TGTGCCAGCAGTTGGACCTCCACCAGGGTAACCGGGGAGCTGTTTTTT. Its protein product is CASSWTSTRVTGELFF.

This clonotype has ten or more counts. This CDR3 reads CASSQGQGAGANVLTF. DNA for the CDR3: TGTGCCAGCAGCCAAGGACAGGGGGCTGGGGCCAACGTCCTGACTTTC. The chain joins TRBV3-1 to TRBJ2-6, with 9 bases fitting TRBD1. Trimming at V came to 1 base and at J to 2 bases, leaving 0 bases not matched to a gene. This CDR3 is built from 16 residues. Germline CDR1 reads LGHDT; CDR2 reads YNNKEL (reference sequence). The whole variable domain, filled in from reference TRBV3-1 and TRBJ2-6, reads DTAVSQTPKYLVTQMGNDKSIKCEQNLGHDTMYWYKQDSKKFLKIMFSYNNKELIINETVPNRFSPKSPDKAHLNLHINSLELGDSAVYFCASSQGQGAGANVLTFGAGSRLTVL.

The gene calls are TRBV5-4 and TRBJ2-3, with 14 bases identical to TRBD2. Germline loops: CDR1 SGHNT, CDR2 YYREEE (reference sequence). V shed 4 bases, J shed 4 bases, and the junction held 5 bases outside the gene matches. There are 16 residues in the CDR3. The CDR3 region is CASSGRLAGGADTQYF. DNA of the CDR3: TGTGCCAGCAGCGGGCGACTAGCGGGAGGGGCAGATACGCAGTATTTT. Complete variable domain (other parts from reference TRBV5-4 and TRBJ2-3): ETGVTQSPTHLIKTRGQQVTLRCSSQSGHNTVSWYQQALGQGPQFIFQYYREEENGRGNFPPRFSGLQFPNYSSELNVNALELDDSALYLCASSGRLAGGADTQYFGPGTRLTVL.

This chain uses TRBV20-1 with TRBJ2-3, with 9 bases that match TRBD2. The J segment lost 2 bases and the V segment lost 2 bases, leaving 8 bases of the junction unmatched. Germline V gene lookup returns CDR1 DFQATT and CDR2 SNEGSKA (reference sequence). The CDR3 totals 16 residues. The chain's CDR3 is CSARLRASGTTDTQYF. The CDR3 region has the DNA TGCAGTGCTAGATTAAGGGCTAGCGGGACCACAGATACGCAGTATTTT.

The J gene is TRBJ2-1, the V gene TRBV20-1, with a tentative D call TRBD2 (5 bases). CDR1 is DFQATT and CDR2 is SNEGSKA in the germline V gene (reference sequence). Deletions cut 0 bases from V and 7 bases from J, with 13 bases between. This CDR3 has 14 residues. The CDR3 is CSARDARGKNEQFF. For the CDR3, the DNA is TGCAGTGCTAGAGATGCCCGGGGAAAAAATGAGCAGTTCTTC.

This clonotype was seen only a few times. The chain couples TRBV5-1 to TRBJ1-4; D is ambiguous. The V end was cut by 0 bases, the J end by 0 bases, with 6 bases between. Germline loops: CDR1 SGHRS, CDR2 YFSETQ. The CDR3 has 15 amino acids. The CDR3 spells CASSLEFATNEKLFF. In nucleotides, the CDR3 is TGCGCCAGCAGCTTGGAGTTTGCAACTAATGAAAAACTGTTTTTT.

This clonotype has at least ten counts. The J gene is TRBJ1-2, the V gene TRBV4-2, with D unresolved. This CDR3 spans 15 amino acids. Germline V gene sequence: CDR1 LGHNA, CDR2 YNFKEQ. The V and J ends lost 0 bases and 1 base respectively, with 9 bases between them. This CDR3 is CASSQDPKINYGYTF. The DNA of the CDR3 is TGTGCCAGCAGCCAAGATCCGAAAATTAACTATGGCTACACCTTC.